In its sample, the clone carrying this T cell receptor beta chain was seen once. This entry comes from a study of blood T cell repertoires in COVID-19. About the study: Specimens from acute and convalescent COVID-19 originated in the United States, Italy and Spain. T cells, B-cell-depleted T cells, or PBMCs supplied cDNA or gDNA.

V dropped 4 bases and J dropped 3; count of bases not matched to a gene: 4. CDR1 and CDR2 (germline): LNHNV, YYDKDF (reference sequence). This CDR3 has 14 amino acids. Authors' processing steps: Estimated nucleated cell counts came from reference gene primer amplification. Measured with immunoSEQ multiplex PCR; TCRdb has only the in-frame clones, and not every one. V and J calls and clone size follow that table, whereas D and trimming were derived from the DNA. This sample carries around 250,000 clones, over 70% of them seen once, and the ten largest clones take approximately 5.4%. The rearrangement links TRBV15 to TRBJ1-2; 8 bases map to TRBD1. The TCR sequence derives from a man aged 80 or over with acute or convalescent COVID-19. The sample taken for sequencing was peripheral blood. CDR3 loop: CATSITTGDYGYTF. The CDR3 region has the DNA TGTGCCACCAGCATAACGACAGGGGACTATGGCTACACCTTC.